Each of the 30 T cell receptor beta chains below was sequenced from the same sample in a study of blood T cell repertoires in COVID-19. Method: immunoSEQ multiplex PCR; TCRdb's copy keeps in-frame clones and lacks some. In the table there are about 260,000 clones, 85% to 90% of which are singletons. The specimen was peripheral blood. These receptors were collected from a woman aged 55-69 years with COVID-19, enrolled during active disease.

The genes are TRBV29-1 and TRBJ2-7; no firm D call. Trimming removed 4 bases at V and 0 bases at J, with 10 bases between. Per germline, CDR1 SQVTM and CDR2 ANQGSEA. The length of the CDR3 is 13 residues. The CDR3 nucleotides are TGCAGCGTTGGGCGCGCTAGCTCCTACGAGCAGTACTTC. It encodes CSVGRASSYEQYF.

This clone was seen a few times. This chain links TRBV6-5 with TRBJ1-1; maybe TRBD1 (6 bases). This CDR3 has 14 residues. V lost 0 bases, J lost 4 bases, and 9 bases lay in between. Looked up from germline, CDR1 is MNHEY and CDR2 is SVGAGI. CDR3 loop: CASSYSQGLTEAFF. In DNA form, the CDR3 reads TGTGCCAGCAGTTACTCGCAGGGGCTCACTGAAGCTTTCTTT.

This chain's CDR3 is CASSRMTSGTYEQYF. The CDR3 nucleotides read TGTGCCAGCAGCCGGATGACTAGCGGGACCTACGAGCAGTACTTC. This sequence joins TRBV4-2 and TRBJ2-7, with TRBD2 identical over 11 bases. The V gene end was trimmed by 4 bases and the J gene end by 2 bases; junction bases not matched to a gene: 4. The CDR3 is 15 residues long. CDR1 and CDR2 (germline): LGHNA, YNFKEQ.

V usage is TRBV29-1 and J usage is TRBJ1-3, with a weak D call TRBD1 (5 bases). The V gene's germline CDR1 is SQVTM and CDR2 ANQGSEA. Trimming removed 3 bases at V and 2 bases at J, with 8 bases between. CDR3 length equals 13 residues. DNA for the CDR3: TGCAGCGTTGAGAAGGACACTGGAAACACCATATATTTT. It translates to CSVEKDTGNTIYF.

The chain uses TRBV12-2 and TRBJ2-1; no DNA check was done on the table's D call, TRBD1. TRBV12-2 is flagged as a pseudogene. The CDR3 is made up of 18 amino acids. CDR3: CASRFLRSGTGSGCEQFF. The CDR3 DNA follows: TGTGCAAGTCGCTTCTTACGATCCGGGACAGGGTCTGGTTGTGAGCAGTTCTTC.

This chain connects TRBV20-1 to TRBJ1-5; the match to TRBD1 covers 8 bases. The CDR3 runs to 16 residues. V dropped 3 bases and J dropped 5; count of bases not matched to a gene: 12. CDR1 is DFQATT, CDR2 SNEGSKA, per germline (reference sequence). The CDR3 DNA reads TGCAGTGCTAGTGACACAGGGGGGACTGCGGATCAGCCCCAGCATTTT. Protein: CSASDTGGTADQPQHF.

The chain joins TRBV6-1 to TRBJ2-2; TRBD2 agrees at 12 bases. This CDR3 region has 18 residues. Trimming removed 2 bases from V and 7 bases from J; junction bases left unmatched: 11. From germline, CDR1 is MNHNS and CDR2 SASEGT. Here the CDR3 DNA reads TGTGCCAGCAGTGAATCGGGGCTAGCGGGAGGGCTCGGCGGGGAGCTGTTTTTT. Translation gives CASSESGLAGGLGGELFF.

This sequence joins TRBV6-5 and TRBJ1-1; 10 bases are shared with TRBD1. CDR3 length equals 15 residues. The germline gives CDR1 MNHEY, CDR2 SVGAGI. V shed 3 bases and J 10 bases; nucleotides not matched to a gene: 11. CDR3 in amino acids: CASSYGPTGGRGAFF. The CDR3 DNA reads TGTGCCAGCAGTTATGGGCCGACAGGGGGCAGGGGAGCTTTCTTT.

This chain links TRBV20-1 with TRBJ2-4; maybe TRBD1 (5 bases). The ends were cut back, 3 bases at V and 0 bases at J, with 15 bases in the middle. The V gene's germline CDR1 is DFQATT and CDR2 SNEGSKA (reference sequence). The CDR3 loop spans 16 amino acids. In DNA, the CDR3 is TGCAGTGCTAGTGGGCTCAGGGTTCTAGCCAAAAACATTCAGTACTTC. Amino acids: CSASGLRVLAKNIQYF.

Written as DNA, the CDR3 is TGTGCCAGTAGACCCGGACAGGGGAGTTGGGCTTTCTTT. Encoded protein: CASRPGQGSWAFF. The V and J genes are TRBV19 and TRBJ1-1; TRBD1 agrees at 9 bases. CDR3 length: 13 residues. Germline values: CDR1 LNHDA, CDR2 SQIVND (reference sequence). The V gene end was trimmed by 6 bases and the J gene end by 11 bases; junction bases not matched to a gene: 10.

The rearrangement uses TRBV5-1 and TRBJ2-3, with a tentative D call TRBD2 (5 bases). The germline gives CDR1 SGHRS, CDR2 YFSETQ. The CDR3 consists of 15 residues. V was clipped by 9 bases and J by 0 bases, with 17 bases between them. In DNA, the CDR3 is TGCGCCACCAGACTGGAGGCCGGAAGCACAGATACGCAGTATTTT. This sequence encodes CATRLEAGSTDTQYF.

This clone has just one count. The rearrangement joins TRBV11-3 to TRBJ2-1, with D maybe TRBD2 (6 bases). V gave up 3 bases and J gave up 1 base, with 13 bases separating them. This CDR3 contains 16 residues. Germline values: CDR1 SGHNT, CDR2 YENEEA. In DNA, the CDR3 is TGTGCCAGCAGCTTGGGTGGCGGGGCGTCCTACAATGAGCAGTTCTTC. Its translation: CASSLGGGASYNEQFF.

V is TRBV6-6 and J is TRBJ2-5; TRBD2 might be the D (6 bases). The V end was cut by 7 bases, the J end by 2 bases, with 11 bases between. CDR3 length equals 13 residues. Germline loops: CDR1 MNHNY, CDR2 SVGAGI (reference sequence). CDR3 DNA sequence: TGTGCCAGCAAAGGCGCGGGGCAAGAGACCCAGTACTTC. Translated, it gives CASKGAGQETQYF.

This sequence joins TRBV5-1 and TRBJ1-4; maybe TRBD1 (6 bases). Per the germline V gene, CDR1 is SGHRS and CDR2 is YFSETQ. The CDR3 length is 15 residues. With 7 bases removed from V and 8 bases from J, the gap between germline ends came to 21 bases. CDR3 in amino acids: CASSLGGQGSEKLFF. The DNA for the CDR3 is TGCGCCAGCTCTCTCGGGGGGCAGGGGTCCGAAAAACTGTTTTTT.

The genes are TRBV15 and TRBJ2-5, with 7 bases aligning to TRBD1. The V gene's germline CDR1 is LNHNV and CDR2 YYDKDF (reference sequence). The CDR3 is 15 residues long. Trimming removed 0 bases from V and 2 bases from J; junction bases left unmatched: 3. CDR3 region: CATSREGTEQETQYF. In nucleotides, the CDR3 is TGTGCCACCAGCAGAGAGGGGACAGAACAAGAGACCCAGTACTTC.

The genes are TRBV3-1 (or the pseudogene TRBV3-2) and TRBJ2-1, with a tentative D call TRBD2 (6 bases). V was clipped by 1 base and J by 6 bases, with 13 bases between them. Germline loops: CDR1 LGHDT, CDR2 YNNKEL (reference sequence). The CDR3 spans 15 residues. The CDR3 reads CASSQAGRDGNEQFF. The CDR3 DNA reads as TGTGCCAGCAGCCAAGCGGGGCGGGACGGCAATGAGCAGTTCTTC.

J is TRBJ2-6 and V is TRBV23-1; no firm D call. TRBV23-1 is annotated as an ORF whose role is uncertain. Trimming stripped 6 bases from V and 4 bases from J, with 13 bases between. The CDR3 has 15 amino acids. CDR3: CASRHRVGGANVLTF. The CDR3 DNA sequence: TGCGCCAGCAGACACCGGGTTGGCGGGGCCAACGTCCTGACTTTC.

The chain uses TRBV24-1 and TRBJ2-5; TRBD1 agrees at 7 bases. The CDR3 sequence is 15 residues long. Germline loops: CDR1 KGHDR, CDR2 SFDVKD. V shed 3 bases, J shed 2 bases, and the junction held 5 bases outside the gene matches. The CDR3: CATSDRGLGQETQYF. The CDR3 DNA follows: TGTGCCACCAGTGATAGGGGGCTAGGGCAAGAGACCCAGTACTTC.

This rearrangement joins TRBV28 to TRBJ1-5; no clear D. CDR3 size: 13 residues. Trimming pared 5 bases from V and 2 bases from J, leaving 7 bases between. CDR1 MDHEN and CDR2 SYDVKM come from the germline V gene. The CDR3 nucleotides are TGTGCCAGCAGTCGGGTAGGCAATCAGCCCCAGCATTTT. It translates to CASSRVGNQPQHF.

The rearrangement links TRBV29-1 to TRBJ2-5; a possible D gene is TRBD1 (5 bases). Germline V lookup: CDR1 SQVTM, CDR2 ANQGSEA. Trimming left V 6 bases short and J 5 bases short, with 10 bases between. This CDR3 region has 11 residues. In DNA form, the CDR3 reads TGCAGCGTATCTTCAGGGGAGACCCAGTACTTC. Encoded protein: CSVSSGETQYF.

The V call is TRBV6-5, the J call TRBJ1-1; D call uncertain. The ends were cut back, 4 bases at V and 9 bases at J, with 9 bases in the middle. Germline V gene sequence: CDR1 MNHEY, CDR2 SVGAGI. The CDR3 runs 11 residues. In nucleotides, the CDR3 is TGTGCCAGCAGTTCCCTACAGAAAGCTTTCTTT. It is translated as CASSSLQKAFF.

The chain has TRBV3-1 (or the pseudogene TRBV3-2) and TRBJ1-4; 8 bases agree with TRBD1. V dropped 6 bases and J dropped 7; count of bases not matched to a gene: 7. The CDR3 sequence is 14 residues long. CDR1 is LGHDT and CDR2 is YNNKEL in the germline V gene (reference sequence). The CDR3 DNA sequence: TGTGCCAGCAGTCACGGGACAGGTCGTGAAAAACTGTTTTTT. It translates to CASSHGTGREKLFF.

The chain carries TRBV6-2 or TRBV6-3 and TRBJ2-7, with D perhaps TRBD2 (6 bases). Looked up from germline, CDR1 is MNHEY and CDR2 is SVGEGT. Trimming shortened V by 2 bases and J by 7 bases, and 18 bases separated the two germline ends. This CDR3 has 15 amino acids. CDR3 nucleotides: TGTGCCAGCAGTTACGCACGGGGACTCCTAATGGAGCAGTACTTC. Translating it yields CASSYARGLLMEQYF.

This clone was recorded once. This chain links TRBV27 with TRBJ2-7, with TRBD2 matching 7 bases. The V and J ends lost 2 bases and 7 bases, in that order; junction bases with no gene match: 8. CDR3 length: 14 residues. The V gene's germline CDR1 is MNHEY and CDR2 SMNVEV (reference sequence). The CDR3 loop reads CASSLREGLGEQYF. As DNA, the CDR3 is TGTGCCAGCAGTTTAAGGGAGGGACTGGGGGAGCAGTACTTC.

CDR3 region: CASSQPRTGLTEAFF. Here the CDR3 DNA reads TGCGCCAGCAGCCAACCCCGAACAGGTCTCACTGAAGCTTTCTTT. V gene TRBV4-1 combines with J gene TRBJ1-1; perhaps TRBD1 as D (5 bases). Per germline, CDR1 MGHRA and CDR2 YSYEKL. The CDR3 contains 15 residues. Trimming removed 2 bases at V and 4 bases at J, with 14 bases between.

The chain has TRBV5-4 and TRBJ2-5, with 9 bases lining up with TRBD2. The CDR3 has 15 residues. CDR1 is SGHNT and CDR2 is YYREEE in the germline V gene (reference sequence). V trimming: 0 bases; J trimming: 3 bases; junction bases outside the gene matches: 3. This CDR3 reads CASSLGASGKETQYF. DNA of the CDR3: TGTGCCAGCAGCTTGGGAGCTAGCGGGAAAGAGACCCAGTACTTC.

The chain links TRBV12-5 to TRBJ1-3; the D is unclear. The CDR3 totals 14 residues. Germline V gene lookup returns CDR1 LGHNT and CDR2 FRNRAP. Trimming pared 9 bases from V and 3 bases from J, leaving 15 bases between. This CDR3 is CARGGAGDGNTIYF. The CDR3 bases are TGTGCTAGGGGTGGAGCCGGGGATGGAAACACCATATATTTT.

The rearrangement uses TRBV23-1 and TRBJ1-3; D possibly corresponds to TRBD1 (6 bases). TRBV23-1 is an open reading frame, and its role is uncertain. The CDR3 totals 16 residues. V was pared by 0 bases and J by 3 bases, with 12 bases between. Written as DNA, the CDR3 is TGCGCCAGCAGTCAATCAAGGGGGGGCTGTGGAAACACCATATATTTT. Its translation is CASSQSRGGCGNTIYF.

The V gene is TRBV27, the J gene TRBJ1-3, with 7 bases lining up with TRBD1. With V trimmed by 6 bases and J by 0 bases, 11 bases remained unmatched. The CDR3 consists of 17 residues. CDR1 and CDR2 from the germline V gene are MNHEY and SMNVEV (reference sequence). The CDR3 sequence: CASSPRQGPYSGNTIYF. The CDR3 nucleotides are TGTGCCAGCAGCCCAAGACAGGGCCCCTACTCTGGAAACACCATATATTTT.

This clone was recorded only once. This chain uses TRBV9 with TRBJ2-2; TRBD2 matches 7 bases. V trimming: 2 bases; J trimming: 6 bases; junction bases outside the gene matches: 7. The CDR3 has 15 amino acids. CDR1 is SGDLS, CDR2 YYNGEE, per germline. The CDR3 DNA follows: TGTGCCAGCAGCGTTCGGGGACTACTGGCCGGGGAGCTGTTTTTT. Protein product: CASSVRGLLAGELFF.